This T cell receptor (beta chain) was recovered during a study of radiation and T cells in renal cell carcinoma. Study results and caveats: In blood, top tumor clones expanded by 2 weeks, shrinking by 4.

V lost 0 bases to trimming and J lost 1 base, with 13 bases between them. CDR3 length: 16 amino acids. Germline lookup yields CDR1 LGHNA and CDR2 YNFKEQ. Remarks on this clone: Its antigen is unknown.

Measured with immunoSEQ multiplex PCR; TCRdb has only the in-frame clones, and not every one. In the table there are roughly 92,000 clones, 84% of which are singletons. As for time point: blood 4 weeks post-SBRT, at nephrectomy. The sample's treatment: 15 Gy SBRT to primary tumor, nephrectomy 4 weeks later. Nephrectomy followed 15 Gy stereotactic body radiation by 4 weeks. Blood was sampled at baseline, 2 weeks and 4 weeks after SBRT. The tumor was a clear cell renal cell carcinoma. The receptor comes from a man aged 55 to 70 with renal cell carcinoma. The sequences come from blood, collected from a patient whose treatment included radiotherapy and nephrectomy. The chain recombines TRBV4-2 with TRBJ2-7; no reliable D call. Here the CDR3 reads CASSQDPRGWSYEQYF. The CDR3 DNA sequence: TGTGCCAGCAGCCAAGATCCTAGAGGATGGTCCTACGAGCAGTACTTC.